This entry lists 17 T cell receptor beta chains sequenced from one sample in a study of blood T cells in healthy people across ages. PCR was performed a second time for about 6 to 12 cycles using a sample-barcoded 5' primer and a J-beta primer mix. One entry per CDR3 protein results from TCRdb running MiXCR on the 5' RACE reads. The sample yields roughly 1,500,000 distinct CDR3 sequences, 30% to 40% seen once. The sample taken for sequencing was blood. Receptors originate from a woman aged 25-40 years in good health.

The V gene is TRBV5-8, the J gene TRBJ2-2; D possibly corresponds to TRBD1 (5 bases). V lost 4 bases and J 0 bases, leaving 16 bases between the germline ends. The CDR3 has 17 amino acids. Germline values: CDR1 SGHTS, CDR2 YDEGEE. Written as DNA, the CDR3 is TGTGCCAGCAGCACCCGGACACGTTCCGCGAACACCGGGGAGCTGTTTTTT. It translates to CASSTRTRSANTGELFF.

This chain uses TRBV7-7 with TRBJ2-5; D is possibly TRBD2 (5 bases). V was trimmed by 5 bases and J by 0 bases, leaving 16 bases between them. CDR1 and CDR2 from the germline V gene are SSHAT and FNYEAQ (reference sequence). The CDR3 is made up of 16 amino acids. This CDR3 is CASSPRAAGNQETQYF. The DNA for the CDR3 is TGTGCCAGCAGCCCCCGTGCTGCGGGCAACCAAGAGACCCAGTACTTC.

V is TRBV20-1 and J is TRBJ1-2; D is ambiguous. V lost 0 bases and J lost 8, with 7 bases in between. Germline assignment: CDR1 DFQATT and CDR2 SNEGSKA (reference sequence). CDR3 size: 11 residues. In nucleotides, the CDR3 is TGCAGTGCTAGAGATCCCCCGGGCTACACCTTC. It translates to CSARDPPGYTF.

The chain links TRBV30 to TRBJ1-1, with D hard to call. Trimming left V 3 bases short and J 7 bases short, with 12 bases between. This CDR3 has 12 residues. From germline, CDR1 is GTSNPN and CDR2 SVGIG (reference sequence). Here the CDR3 DNA reads TGTGCCTGGAGAAATTTGGTGGGTGAAGCTTTCTTT. This gives the protein CAWRNLVGEAFF.

The V call is TRBV30, the J call TRBJ2-7, with a possible D match to TRBD2 (5 bases). The germline V and J ends were trimmed by 5 bases and 7 bases, with 18 bases remaining between them. The CDR3 covers 13 residues. Per germline, CDR1 GTSNPN and CDR2 SVGIG (reference sequence). The CDR3 region has the DNA TGTGCCTGGTCGGCGGGCCGGCATGGAGAGCAGTACTTC. Protein sequence: CAWSAGRHGEQYF.

The chain carries TRBV7-3 and TRBJ2-3; 8 bases are a match to TRBD1. The trim removed 5 bases at V and 2 bases at J, leaving 6 bases unmatched. This CDR3 contains 15 residues. Germline lookup yields CDR1 SGHTA and CDR2 FQGTGA. This CDR3 is CASSPNRGDTDTQYF. CDR3 bases: TGTGCCAGCAGCCCTAACAGGGGGGACACAGATACGCAGTATTTT.

The chain couples TRBV4-1 to TRBJ2-7, with 7 positions matching TRBD1. V shed 0 bases, J shed 3 bases, and the junction held 8 bases outside the gene matches. Germline values: CDR1 MGHRA, CDR2 YSYEKL. This CDR3 has 16 amino acids. CDR3 in DNA: TGCGCCAGCAGCCAAGATTATTCAGGGGGTGTCTACGAGCAGTACTTC. Encoded protein: CASSQDYSGGVYEQYF.

This clonotype was seen a few times. This chain connects TRBV12-3 or TRBV12-4 to TRBJ2-7; TRBD1 matches at 9 bases. The CDR3 sequence is 15 residues long. J gave up 5 bases and V 6 bases, and 11 bases lay outside the gene matches. CDR3 sequence reads: CASSLPGTGRDEQYF. The CDR3 coding sequence is TGTGCCAGCAGCCTGCCCGGGACAGGGAGGGACGAGCAGTACTTC.

For this clonotype: A read error may produce the germline difference seen at one junction end. The genes are TRBV10-3 and TRBJ2-3; 9 bases are shared with TRBD2. Germline CDR1 reads ENHRY; CDR2 reads SYGVKD. There are 17 residues in the CDR3. CDR3 nucleotides: TGTCCCATCAGTGGGCGTTCCGGGACTAGCAGCACAGATACGCAGGATTTT. The encoded protein is CPISGRSGTSSTDTQDF.

The chain combines TRBV18 with TRBJ1-1; D is undetermined. Germline V gives CDR1 KGHSH, CDR2 LQKENI. Between the trimmed V and J ends, which lost 2 bases and 6 bases, there was a span of 7 bases. The CDR3 has 12 amino acids. The chain's CDR3 is CASSPIRAEAFF. Written as DNA, the CDR3 is TGTGCCAGCTCACCAATTAGGGCTGAAGCTTTCTTT.

CDR3 residues: CASSLNRPTDEQFF. The DNA for the CDR3 is TGCGCCAGCAGCTTGAACCGGCCGACTGATGAGCAGTTCTTC. V gene TRBV5-1 combines with J gene TRBJ2-1; no firm D call. The V end was cut by 1 base, the J end by 8 bases, with 13 bases between. CDR1 is SGHRS, CDR2 YFSETQ, per germline. The CDR3 covers 14 residues. Filled out from reference TRBV5-1 and TRBJ2-1, the complete variable domain reads KAGVTQTPRYLIKTRGQQVTLSCSPISGHRSVSWYQQTPGQGLQFLFEYFSETQRNKGNFPGRFSGRQFSNSRSEMNVSTLELGDSALYLCASSLNRPTDEQFFGPGTRLTVL.

The chain couples TRBV12-3 or TRBV12-4 to TRBJ1-2, with 7 bases lining up with TRBD1. Losses at the gene ends were 6 bases for V and 6 bases for J; bases not matched to a gene: 7. The CDR3 covers 13 residues. The CDR3 DNA follows: TGTGCCAGCAGGTACAGGGGTGTGCATGGCTACACCTTC. Translating it yields CASRYRGVHGYTF.

This clonotype came up a few times. A single base separates this from a much larger clone, so it may be a read error. The J gene is TRBJ2-4, the V gene TRBV20-1; 10 bases agree with TRBD1. The CDR3 loop spans 16 amino acids. V dropped 0 bases and J dropped 13; count of bases not matched to a gene: 15. Germline CDR1 DFQATT, CDR2 SNEGSKA (reference sequence). CDR3 bases: TGCAGTGCTAGAGATCCCGGGACAGGGGTTCGGAATGAGCAGTACTTC. It codes for CSARDPGTGVRNEQYF.

This clonotype was seen only a few times. The J gene is TRBJ1-1, the V gene TRBV29-1; D may be TRBD1 (6 bases). CDR1 SQVTM and CDR2 ANQGSEA come from the germline V gene. The CDR3 covers 12 residues. Trimming took 8 bases from V and 0 from J, leaving 10 bases between them. CDR3 nucleotides: TGCAGCCCTGGACAGATGAACACTGAAGCTTTCTTT. As protein: CSPGQMNTEAFF. The whole variable domain, remainder taken from reference TRBV29-1 and TRBJ1-1, is SAVISQKPSRDICQRGTSLTIQCQVDSQVTMMFWYRQQPGQSLTLIATANQGSEATYESGFVIDKFPISRPNLTFSTLTVSNMSPEDSSIYLCSPGQMNTEAFFGQGTRLTVV.

In its sample, this clonotype was seen many times. This sequence joins TRBV29-1 and TRBJ2-7; a weak D match, TRBD1 (6 bases). Trimming removed 4 bases at V and 1 base at J, with 14 bases between. CDR1 is SQVTM and CDR2 is ANQGSEA in the germline V gene. This CDR3 is built from 14 residues. CDR3 nucleotides: TGCAGCGTTGTGCCCCGGGACACGTCCTACGAGCAGTACTTC. Translating it yields CSVVPRDTSYEQYF.

This sequence joins TRBV9 and TRBJ2-5; 7 positions agree with TRBD1. Germline values: CDR1 SGDLS, CDR2 YYNGEE. This CDR3 spans 12 amino acids. The junction had 6 bases not matched to a gene; V was cut back by 6 bases and J by 7 bases. CDR3 sequence (DNA): TGTGCCAGCATTCTGCACAGGGGGACCCAGTACTTC. It codes for CASILHRGTQYF.

The V gene is TRBV2, the J gene TRBJ2-1, with TRBD2 matching 9 bases. Germline CDR1 SNHLY, CDR2 FYNNEI. The ends lost 3 bases at V and 3 bases at J; junction bases unmatched: 9. The CDR3 consists of 17 residues. The chain's CDR3 is CASSDVTSGAGYNEQFF. CDR3 DNA: TGTGCCAGCAGTGACGTGACTAGCGGAGCTGGCTACAATGAGCAGTTCTTC.